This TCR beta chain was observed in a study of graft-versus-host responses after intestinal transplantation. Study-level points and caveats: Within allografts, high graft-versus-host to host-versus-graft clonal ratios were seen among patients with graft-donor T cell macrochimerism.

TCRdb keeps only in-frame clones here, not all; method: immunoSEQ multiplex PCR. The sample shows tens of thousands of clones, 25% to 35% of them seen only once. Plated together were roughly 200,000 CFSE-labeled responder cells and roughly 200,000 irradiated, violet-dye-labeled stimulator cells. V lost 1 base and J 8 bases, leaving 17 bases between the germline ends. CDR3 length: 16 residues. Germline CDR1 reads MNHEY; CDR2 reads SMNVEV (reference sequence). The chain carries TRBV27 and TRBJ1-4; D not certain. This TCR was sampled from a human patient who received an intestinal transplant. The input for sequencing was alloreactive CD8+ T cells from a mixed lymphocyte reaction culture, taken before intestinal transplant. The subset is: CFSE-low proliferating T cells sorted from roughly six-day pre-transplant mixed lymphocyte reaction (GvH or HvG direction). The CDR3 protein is CASSLYSTGWREKLFF. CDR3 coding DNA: TGTGCCAGCAGTTTATACAGTACGGGGTGGAGGGAAAAACTGTTTTTT.